This T cell receptor (beta chain) was identified in a study of cytomegalovirus exposure and HLA in healthy donors. Donors had nominal health at sampling but likely had unrecorded immune exposures. The PCR employed 60 Vbeta primers together with 13 Jbeta primers. Only in-frame clones appear in the TCRdb table, and some are missing; sequencing was by immunoSEQ multiplex PCR. Recorded for this sample: just over 50,000 clones. With respect to this clone: What it binds is unknown.

General study results and limits: TCR beta V- and J-gene trimming was later associated with a missense DCLRE1C variant. It was likely that a cluster of highly shared sequence variants was a sequencing artifact. Common viral pathogens seemed to be connected with several of the most significant clusters, according to a later analysis.

Germline V CDR1 and CDR2: MNHNS, SASEGT. The CDR3 has 14 amino acids. Trimming at V came to 7 bases and at J to 5 bases, leaving 3 bases not matched to a gene. The TCR was taken from a woman in her sixties or seventies in good health and CMV-seropositive. The specimen sequenced was PBMCs. The chain employs TRBV6-1 and TRBJ1-6; 9 nucleotides agree with TRBD1. DNA of the CDR3: TGTGCCAGCACCAGACAGGGGGATAATTCACCCCTCCACTTT. Amino acid sequence: CASTRQGDNSPLHF.